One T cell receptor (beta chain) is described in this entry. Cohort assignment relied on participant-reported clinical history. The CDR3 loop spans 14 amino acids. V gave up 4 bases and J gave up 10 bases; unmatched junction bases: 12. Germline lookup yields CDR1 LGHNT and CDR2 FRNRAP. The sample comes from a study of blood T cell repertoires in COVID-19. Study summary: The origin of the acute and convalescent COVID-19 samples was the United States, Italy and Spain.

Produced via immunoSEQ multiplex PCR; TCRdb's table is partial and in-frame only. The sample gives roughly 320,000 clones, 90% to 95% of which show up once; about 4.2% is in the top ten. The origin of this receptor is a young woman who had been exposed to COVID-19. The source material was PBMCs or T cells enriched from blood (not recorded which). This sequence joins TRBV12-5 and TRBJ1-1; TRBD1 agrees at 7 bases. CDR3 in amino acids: CASGSSTYDRVAFF. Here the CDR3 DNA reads TGTGCTAGTGGTTCCTCCACCTACGACAGGGTAGCTTTCTTT.